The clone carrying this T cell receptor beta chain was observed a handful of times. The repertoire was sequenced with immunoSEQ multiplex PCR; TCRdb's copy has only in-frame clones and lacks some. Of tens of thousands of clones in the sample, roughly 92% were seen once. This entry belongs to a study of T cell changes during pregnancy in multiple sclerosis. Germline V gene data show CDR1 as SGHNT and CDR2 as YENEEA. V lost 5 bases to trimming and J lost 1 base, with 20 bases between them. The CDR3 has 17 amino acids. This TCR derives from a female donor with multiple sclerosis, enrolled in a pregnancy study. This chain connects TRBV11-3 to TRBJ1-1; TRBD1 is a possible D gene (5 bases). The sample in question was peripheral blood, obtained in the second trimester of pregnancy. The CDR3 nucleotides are TGTGCCAGCAGCCCAAAACCTCCCGGACATAAGAACACTGAAGCTTTCTTT. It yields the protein CASSPKPPGHKNTEAFF.